This T cell receptor (beta chain) stems from a study of blood T cells in healthy people across ages. Study information: Template switching caught about one barcoded beta molecule for each two T cells. Study-level findings and limits: Estimates based on one million T cells were treated as lower bounds.

Notes on this clonotype: Its antigen remains unknown. One end of the junction fails to match germline, which may point to a read error.

Using a J-beta primer mix together with a sample-barcoded 5' primer, a second PCR was run for 7 to 11 cycles. TCRdb called the 5' RACE reads again in MiXCR, with one record for every CDR3 protein. There are 800,000 or so distinct CDR3 sequences in the sample; around 62% occur only once, and about a quarter lies in the top ten. Each donor's blood draw was around 10 milliliters of peripheral blood. The receptor was isolated from a man younger than 40 in good health. The source material was blood.

In DNA form, the CDR3 reads TGTGCCTGCAGCTTAGGCGGTACCGTGGGGACCCAGTACTTC. Translated, it gives CACSLGGTVGTQYF. The chain uses TRBV7-3 and TRBJ2-5; no clear D. CDR3 size: 14 residues. Per germline, CDR1 SGHTA and CDR2 FQGTGA.